This is a list of T cell receptor beta chains from one sample in a study of CD8 T cells in ankylosing spondylitis. TCRdb passed the 5' RACE reads through MiXCR, listing each CDR3 protein once. This table holds a few hundred thousand distinct CDR3 sequences, roughly 18% found once. The sequenced material came from blood, either unsorted or a sorted T cell fraction (not recorded which). Source of these receptors: a male donor with ankylosing spondylitis or in good health (not recorded which). Each CDR3 is given with its conserved first and last residue. D genes are given only for firm matches. Not all rows give a size; the values are once, few, many and, for expanded clones, a class.

J: TRBJ2-1; D: TRBD2; V: TRBV27; length: 17; size: .; CDR3: CASSLSVAGEIFHEQFF; DNA: TGTGCCAGCAGTTTATCGGTAGCGGGAGAAATCTTCCATGAGCAGTTCTTC
J: TRBJ1-2; D: TRBD1; V: TRBV6-1; length: 14; size: .; CDR3: CASSQGQGAYGYTF; DNA: TGTGCCAGCAGTCAGGGACAGGGGGCATATGGCTACACCTTC
J: TRBJ1-1; D: TRBD1; V: TRBV7-9; length: 15; size: .; CDR3: CASSLYGQGGTEAFF; DNA: TGTGCCAGCAGCTTATACGGCCAGGGGGGGACTGAAGCTTTCTTT
J: TRBJ2-7; D: TRBD2; V: TRBV4-1; length: 13; size: .; CDR3: CASRSLAGGEQYF; DNA: TGCGCCAGCAGGAGTCTAGCGGGTGGGGAGCAGTACTTC
J: TRBJ2-3; D: TRBD2; V: TRBV4-1; length: 17; size: .; CDR3: CASSQHGLAGVSDTQYF; DNA: TGCGCCAGCAGCCAACATGGACTAGCGGGAGTAAGTGATACGCAGTATTTT
J: TRBJ2-1; D: TRBD2; V: TRBV27; length: 22; size: .; CDR3: CASSSALGRTSGRAYRYNEQFF; DNA: TGTGCCAGCAGTTCGGCCCTGGGGAGGACTAGCGGGAGGGCCTACCGCTACAATGAGCAGTTCTTC
J: TRBJ2-2; D: .; V: TRBV29-1; length: 14; size: few; CDR3: CSVVAGPNTGELFF; DNA: TGCAGCGTTGTGGCGGGCCCGAACACCGGGGAGCTGTTTTTT
J: TRBJ1-4; D: .; V: TRBV4-2; length: 12; size: .; CDR3: CASSPKGEELFF; DNA: TGTGCCAGCAGCCCAAAGGGGGAGGAACTGTTTTTT
J: TRBJ2-1; D: .; V: TRBV20-1; length: 14; size: few; CDR3: CSARLWGDVDEQFF; DNA: TGCAGTGCTAGATTGTGGGGGGACGTGGATGAGCAGTTCTTC
J: TRBJ2-3; D: .; V: TRBV9; length: 14; size: .; CDR3: CASSVGLGGDTQYF; DNA: TGTGCCAGCAGCGTAGGTCTTGGGGGAGATACGCAGTATTTT
J: TRBJ2-7; D: .; V: TRBV6-1; length: 14; size: few; CDR3: CASSTRDTSYEQYF; DNA: TGTGCCAGCAGTACCAGGGACACCTCCTACGAGCAGTACTTC
J: TRBJ2-7; D: .; V: TRBV6-2/TRBV6-3; length: 13; size: .; CDR3: CASSELGDYEQYF; DNA: TGTGCCAGCAGTGAACTCGGGGACTACGAGCAGTACTTC
J: TRBJ1-1; D: .; V: TRBV15; length: 14; size: .; CDR3: CATSRDGLNTEAFF; DNA: TGTGCCACCAGCAGAGACGGGTTGAACACTGAAGCTTTCTTT
J: TRBJ2-4; D: .; V: TRBV11-2; length: 11; size: few; CDR3: CASSSSNIQYF; DNA: TGTGCCAGCAGCTCCTCAAACATTCAGTACTTC
J: TRBJ2-1; D: TRBD1; V: TRBV27; length: 17; size: few; CDR3: CASSLTFDRGSYNEQFF; DNA: TGTGCCAGCAGTTTAACCTTCGACAGGGGCTCCTACAATGAGCAGTTCTTC
J: TRBJ2-7; D: .; V: TRBV29-1; length: 12; size: .; CDR3: CSVEAGPYEQYF; DNA: TGCAGCGTTGAAGCAGGGCCCTACGAGCAGTACTTC
J: TRBJ1-5; D: .; V: TRBV5-1; length: 18; size: few; CDR3: CASSLEGTKIYSNQPQHF; DNA: TGCGCCAGCAGCTTGGAGGGGACAAAGATTTACAGCAATCAGCCCCAGCATTTT
J: TRBJ1-1; D: TRBD1; V: TRBV27; length: 15; size: .; CDR3: CASTASVTGVTEAFF; DNA: TGTGCCAGCACAGCGTCCGTTACAGGGGTAACTGAAGCTTTCTTT
J: TRBJ2-7; D: TRBD1; V: TRBV20-1; length: 15; size: .; CDR3: CSARDPGTGRGEQYF; DNA: TGCAGTGCTAGAGATCCCGGGACAGGGAGGGGCGAGCAGTACTTC
J: TRBJ2-7; D: TRBD2; V: TRBV29-1; length: 14; size: .; CDR3: CSVVGAGLSYEQYF; DNA: TGCAGCGTTGTCGGAGCGGGACTCTCCTACGAGCAGTACTTC
J: TRBJ2-3; D: .; V: TRBV29-1; length: 12; size: few; CDR3: CSVRSDTDTQYF; DNA: TGCAGCGTCCGGAGCGACACAGATACGCAGTATTTT
J: TRBJ1-5; D: .; V: TRBV6-5; length: 16; size: .; CDR3: CASSLRFEGSGQPQHF; DNA: TGTGCCAGCAGTTTAAGGTTCGAAGGCTCTGGTCAGCCCCAGCATTTT
J: TRBJ2-3; D: .; V: TRBV14; length: 13; size: .; CDR3: CASSRGGPDTQYF; DNA: TGTGCCAGCAGCCGGGGTGGACCAGATACGCAGTATTTT
J: TRBJ2-7; D: TRBD2; V: TRBV4-1; length: 15; size: .; CDR3: CASSQEASGNYEQYF; DNA: TGCGCCAGCAGCCAAGAAGCTAGCGGAAACTACGAGCAGTACTTC
J: TRBJ2-7; D: TRBD1; V: TRBV2; length: 14; size: .; CDR3: CASTEGQGSHEQYF; DNA: TGTGCCAGCACCGAGGGACAGGGTAGCCACGAGCAGTACTTC
J: TRBJ2-7; D: .; V: TRBV12-3/TRBV12-4; length: 17; size: few; CDR3: CASSSSGGAVNPYEQYF; DNA: TGTGCCAGCAGTTCTTCCGGAGGGGCGGTTAACCCCTACGAGCAGTACTTC
J: TRBJ2-2; D: .; V: TRBV21-1; length: 18; size: few; CDR3: CASSKRKDTSANTGELFF; DNA: TGTGCCAGCAGCAAAAGGAAGGACACTAGCGCGAACACCGGGGAGCTTTTTTTT
J: TRBJ2-7; D: .; V: TRBV11-2; length: 14; size: many; CDR3: CASSSTTSSYEQYF; DNA: TGTGCCAGCAGCTCCACGACTAGCTCCTACGAGCAGTACTTC
J: TRBJ2-7; D: TRBD1; V: TRBV10-3; length: 16; size: .; CDR3: CAISESGTGAAYEQYF; DNA: TGTGCCATCAGTGAGTCGGGGACAGGGGCGGCCTACGAGCAGTACTTC
J: TRBJ2-7; D: TRBD2; V: TRBV13; length: 17; size: many; CDR3: CASSSRVLAGVPYEQYF; DNA: TGTGCCAGCAGCTCTAGGGTCCTAGCGGGAGTACCCTACGAGCAGTACTTC
J: TRBJ2-7; D: .; V: TRBV11-1; length: 15; size: .; CDR3: CASSLTLGLSYEQYF; DNA: TGTGCCAGCAGCTTAACCCTGGGGCTCTCCTACGAGCAGTACTTC